This passage covers 21 T cell receptor beta chains from one sample sequenced in a study of T-cell memory formation after mild COVID-19. From the 5' RACE reads, TCRdb called clonotypes with MiXCR, one entry per CDR3 protein. This table has 200,000 to 300,000 distinct CDR3 sequences, 16% appearing once. The sample was PBMCs or a T cell subset sorted from them (not recorded which). The receptors derive from a man younger than 35 who had mild COVID-19 (a few samples of this study predate the infection). Cell type and time point are not known.

This clonotype was counted ten times or more. This chain uses TRBV18 with TRBJ2-5; D is undetermined. Germline V CDR1 and CDR2: KGHSH, LQKENI. This CDR3 has 13 amino acids. V was trimmed by 3 bases and J by 1 base, leaving 6 bases between them. The CDR3 sequence is CASSPDLQETQYF. The CDR3 region has the DNA TGTGCCAGCTCACCGGACCTCCAAGAGACCCAGTACTTC.

This sequence joins TRBV4-3 and TRBJ1-2; no firm D call. The V gene's germline CDR1 is LGHNA and CDR2 YSLEER. Trimming pared 0 bases from V and 4 bases from J, leaving 18 bases between. CDR3 length: 17 amino acids. The DNA of the CDR3 is TGCGCCAGCAGCCAAGACGTCCTTGGGGTCCTCGGCTATGGCTACACCTTC. Protein product: CASSQDVLGVLGYGYTF.

The chain joins TRBV6-2 or TRBV6-3 to TRBJ2-3; D remains ambiguous. The CDR3 has 13 amino acids. Trimming pared 5 bases from V and 1 base from J, leaving 7 bases between. Germline V gene sequence: CDR1 MNHEY, CDR2 SVGEGT. The CDR3 coding sequence is TGTGCCAGCAGTCAACTACGCACAGATACGCAGTATTTT. It translates to CASSQLRTDTQYF.

Only a few counts were recorded for this clonotype. V usage is TRBV12-3 or TRBV12-4 and J usage is TRBJ2-3; D not certain. The CDR3 has 13 residues. V was pared by 1 base and J by 4 bases, with 6 bases between. The CDR3 sequence is CASSLEVPDTQYF. The CDR3 DNA reads TGTGCCAGCAGTTTAGAAGTTCCAGATACGCAGTATTTT.

This clonotype was counted once. V is TRBV6-6 and J is TRBJ2-7; a possible D gene is TRBD1 (5 bases). Germline V gives CDR1 MNHNY, CDR2 SVGAGI (reference sequence). The CDR3 covers 14 residues. Trimming stripped 3 bases from V and 7 bases from J, with 16 bases between. The CDR3 DNA sequence: TGTGCCAGCAGTTATACTCAGGGATTGAGGGAGCAGTACTTC. Translation gives CASSYTQGLREQYF.

This clonotype was observed a handful of times. The V call is TRBV12-3 or TRBV12-4, the J call TRBJ1-2; D perhaps matches TRBD1 (5 bases). Trimming removed 8 bases at V and 1 base at J, with 11 bases between. The CDR3 totals 13 residues. The CDR3 DNA reads TGTGCCAGCTCCGGGACGCATAACTATGGCTACACCTTC. It translates to CASSGTHNYGYTF.

This clonotype was picked up a small number of times. The V and J genes are TRBV7-9 and TRBJ2-7; a possible D gene is TRBD2 (5 bases). This CDR3 comprises 15 residues. V lost 1 base and J 2 bases, leaving 12 bases between the germline ends. Germline lookup yields CDR1 SEHNR and CDR2 FQNEAQ (reference sequence). The CDR3 nucleotides are TGTGCCAGCAGCTTAGTCGGGGTACCCACCTACGAGCAGTACTTC. The encoded protein is CASSLVGVPTYEQYF.

The V call is TRBV9, the J call TRBJ2-3; 8 nucleotides match TRBD2. The CDR3 runs to 15 residues. The trim removed 6 bases at V and 3 bases at J, leaving 9 bases unmatched. In germline, CDR1 is SGDLS, CDR2 YYNGEE. DNA for the CDR3: TGTGCCAGCAACCCCGGGACTAGGTGGACAGATACGCAGTATTTT. Translation: CASNPGTRWTDTQYF.

The rearrangement links TRBV18 to TRBJ2-1; D uncertain. Trimming pared 0 bases from V and 10 bases from J, leaving 10 bases between. The CDR3 is 13 residues long. CDR1 is KGHSH and CDR2 is LQKENI in the germline V gene. CDR3 bases: TGTGCCAGCTCACCACCGGGTGGCAAAGAGCAGTTCTTC. This translates into CASSPPGGKEQFF.

This clonotype occurred a few times. This chain uses TRBV6-6 with TRBJ1-1, with D uncertain. Germline V lookup: CDR1 MNHNY, CDR2 SVGAGI (reference sequence). This CDR3 has 13 amino acids. V was shortened by 6 bases and J by 4 bases, with 12 bases between the two germline ends. The CDR3 sequence is CASRTSAATEAFF. The CDR3 DNA reads TGTGCCAGCAGAACCTCGGCAGCCACTGAAGCTTTCTTT.

In this sample, this clonotype turned up a few times. The J gene is TRBJ2-3, the V gene TRBV9, with D possibly being TRBD1 (6 bases). V dropped 0 bases and J dropped 5 bases, with 13 bases sitting between them. CDR1 SGDLS and CDR2 YYNGEE come from the germline V gene. The length of the CDR3 is 15 residues. Written as DNA, the CDR3 is TGTGCCAGCAGCGTAGCTGGGCAGGGGTTAGATACGCAGTATTTT. Translation gives CASSVAGQGLDTQYF. The full variable domain, rest sourced from reference TRBV9 and TRBJ2-3, is DSGVTQTPKHLITATGQRVTLRCSPRSGDLSVYWYQQSLDQGLQFLIQYYNGEERAKGNILERFSAQQFPDLHSELNLSSLELGDSALYFCASSVAGQGLDTQYFGPGTRLTVL.

This clonotype was seen ten or more times. The rearrangement uses TRBV7-9 and TRBJ1-5, with TRBD1 as a possible D gene (5 bases). This CDR3 is 14 amino acids long. The V and J ends lost 1 base and 3 bases respectively, with 7 bases between them. Germline CDR1 is SEHNR and CDR2 is FQNEAQ (reference sequence). The CDR3 DNA is TGTGCCAGCAGCTTAGAGGACACCAATCAGCCCCAGCATTTT. Its translation: CASSLEDTNQPQHF.

In this sample, this clonotype turned up a few times. The chain uses TRBV6-2 or TRBV6-3 and TRBJ2-5; D gene uncertain. The CDR3 loop spans 14 amino acids. V was shortened by 6 bases and J by 0 bases, with 11 bases between the two germline ends. CDR1 is MNHEY, CDR2 SVGEGT, per germline. The DNA of the CDR3 is TGTGCCAGCAGCCTCCAGGCGGACCAAGAGACCCAGTACTTC. Protein sequence: CASSLQADQETQYF.

A few counts support this clonotype. The chain recombines TRBV5-1 with TRBJ2-5; D remains unclear. V was pared by 6 bases and J by 5 bases, with 11 bases between. Germline loops: CDR1 SGHRS, CDR2 YFSETQ. This CDR3 has 12 amino acids. The CDR3 bases are TGCGCCAGCACCTCTCCCATGGAGACCCAGTACTTC. Its protein is CASTSPMETQYF.

The chain is built from TRBV11-2 and TRBJ2-1; D gene uncertain. Germline lookup yields CDR1 SGHAT and CDR2 FQNNGV. The CDR3 has 14 residues. V was pared by 1 base and J by 8 bases, with 12 bases between. The CDR3 coding sequence is TGTGCCAGCAGCTTAGGTGTCTACCCTCATGAGCAGTTCTTC. Its protein product is CASSLGVYPHEQFF.

The V call is TRBV12-3 or TRBV12-4, the J call TRBJ2-7; the D gene is possibly TRBD1 (6 bases). With 1 base removed from V and 3 bases from J, the gap between germline ends came to 10 bases. This CDR3 is 14 amino acids long. In DNA form, the CDR3 reads TGTGCCAGCAGTTTAGGGCAGGGGAACTACGAGCAGTACGTC. This translates into CASSLGQGNYEQYV.

This rearrangement joins TRBV29-1 to TRBJ1-4, with D maybe TRBD1 (6 bases). The CDR3 runs 14 residues. V lost 5 bases and J lost 8, with 18 bases in between. CDR1 SQVTM and CDR2 ANQGSEA come from the germline V gene. CDR3 loop: CSVIRYRDNEKLFF. The CDR3 DNA reads TGCAGCGTTATTCGGTACAGGGATAACGAAAAACTGTTTTTT.

This clonotype was recorded many times. This chain links TRBV7-9 with TRBJ2-7, with a possible D match to TRBD1 (7 bases). CDR1 is SEHNR, CDR2 FQNEAQ, per germline (reference sequence). V gave up 5 bases and J gave up 3 bases, with 14 bases separating them. CDR3 length: 14 residues. The DNA for the CDR3 is TGTGCCAGCAGCGCGGGACAGCGAGTCTACGAGCAGTACTTC. It encodes CASSAGQRVYEQYF.

The V call is TRBV4-2, the J call TRBJ1-2; D is perhaps TRBD1 (6 bases). V was clipped by 0 bases and J by 5 bases, with 16 bases between them. The CDR3 is made up of 16 amino acids. Germline V CDR1 and CDR2: LGHNA, YNFKEQ. The CDR3 loop reads CASSQDQGSGGYGYTF. The CDR3 DNA is TGTGCCAGCAGCCAAGATCAGGGGTCGGGCGGTTATGGCTACACCTTC.

The chain combines TRBV5-1 with TRBJ2-7; D ambiguous. Germline CDR1 reads SGHRS; CDR2 reads YFSETQ. The CDR3 is 13 residues long. V lost 7 bases, J lost 4 bases, and 15 bases lay in between. In DNA, the CDR3 is TGCGCCAGCGCTTATGGCTCAGGTTACGAGCAGTACGTC. It yields the protein CASAYGSGYEQYV.

This clonotype has only a few counts. This chain uses TRBV6-2 or TRBV6-3 with TRBJ2-5; TRBD1 might be the D (6 bases). The CDR3 contains 14 residues. V was clipped by 1 base and J by 2 bases, with 8 bases between them. Per the germline V gene, CDR1 is MNHEY and CDR2 is SVGEGT. Here the CDR3 reads CASSYFGQQETQYF. Here the CDR3 DNA reads TGTGCCAGCAGTTACTTCGGACAGCAAGAGACCCAGTACTTC.